This T cell receptor beta chain comes out of a study of cytomegalovirus exposure and HLA in healthy donors. V dropped 2 bases and J dropped 3 bases, with 10 bases sitting between them. The CDR3 is 14 amino acids. The germline V gene encodes CDR1 MNHEY and CDR2 SVGAGI. Turning to this clone: Antigen: not known.

Clones were sequenced by immunoSEQ multiplex PCR, and TCRdb holds only the in-frame ones, with some missing. The table records around 150,000 clones, 91% of them present only once. Study-wide results and caveats: Testing in vitro showed three CMV-associated chains specific for CMV antigens. That first-cohort TCR clusters tended to co-occur in the approximately 120 validation repertoires was found in a later analysis. Cytomegalovirus status was reportedly diagnosed by the classifier with high sensitivity and specificity. Cytomegalovirus association was listed for 164 TCR beta chains.

Sequenced: PBMCs. The clonotype comes from a young woman in good health and CMV-seropositive. J is TRBJ1-1 and V is TRBV6-5, with D maybe TRBD1 (5 bases). The CDR3 sequence is CASSYGPGDTEAFF. In DNA form, the CDR3 reads TGTGCCAGCAGTTACGGGCCGGGGGACACTGAAGCTTTCTTT.